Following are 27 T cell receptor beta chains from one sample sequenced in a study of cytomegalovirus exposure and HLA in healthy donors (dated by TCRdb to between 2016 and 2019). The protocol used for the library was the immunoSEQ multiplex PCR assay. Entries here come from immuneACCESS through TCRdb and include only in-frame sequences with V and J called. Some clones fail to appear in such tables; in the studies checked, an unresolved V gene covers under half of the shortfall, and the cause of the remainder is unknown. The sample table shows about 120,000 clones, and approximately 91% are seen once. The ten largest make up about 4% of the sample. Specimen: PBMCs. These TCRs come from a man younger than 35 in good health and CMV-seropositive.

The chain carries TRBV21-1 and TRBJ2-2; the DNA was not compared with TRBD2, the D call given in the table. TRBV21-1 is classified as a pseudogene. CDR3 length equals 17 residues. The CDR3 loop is CASSRWNGGSNTGELFF. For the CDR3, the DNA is TGTGCCAGCAGCAGATGGAACGGGGGGTCCAACACCGGGGAGCTGTTTTTT.

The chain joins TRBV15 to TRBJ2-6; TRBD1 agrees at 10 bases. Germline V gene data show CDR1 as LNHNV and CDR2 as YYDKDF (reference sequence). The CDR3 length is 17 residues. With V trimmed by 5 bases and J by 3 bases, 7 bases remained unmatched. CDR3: CATSADRGRGGANVLTF. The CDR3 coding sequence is TGTGCCACCAGCGCAGACAGGGGGCGAGGTGGGGCCAACGTCCTGACTTTC. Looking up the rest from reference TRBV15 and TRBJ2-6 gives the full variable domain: DAMVIQNPRYQVTQFGKPVTLSCSQTLNHNVMYWYQQKSSQAPKLLFHYYDKDFNNEADTPDNFQSRRPNTSFCFLDIRSPGLGDTAMYLCATSADRGRGGANVLTFGAGSRLTVL.

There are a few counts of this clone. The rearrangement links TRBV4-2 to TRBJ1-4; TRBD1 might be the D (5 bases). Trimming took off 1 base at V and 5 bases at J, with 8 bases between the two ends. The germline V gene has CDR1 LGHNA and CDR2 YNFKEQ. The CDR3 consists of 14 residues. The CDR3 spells CASSQVQENEKLFF. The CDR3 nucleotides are TGTGCCAGCAGCCAAGTACAGGAAAATGAAAAACTGTTTTTT.

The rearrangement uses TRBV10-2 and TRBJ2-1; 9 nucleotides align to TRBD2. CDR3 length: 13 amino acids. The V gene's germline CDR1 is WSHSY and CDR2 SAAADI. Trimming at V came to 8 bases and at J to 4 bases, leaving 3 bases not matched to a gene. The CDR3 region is CASAGGGYNEQFF. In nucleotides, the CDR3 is TGCGCCAGCGCGGGGGGGGGATACAATGAGCAGTTCTTC.

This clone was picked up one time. The CDR3 region is CASRGTVGGELFF. Here the CDR3 DNA reads TGTGCCAGCAGGGGGACAGTCGGCGGGGAGCTGTTTTTT. The V and J genes are TRBV2 and TRBJ2-2; 7 nucleotides line up with TRBD1. CDR1 and CDR2 from the germline V gene are SNHLY and FYNNEI. This CDR3 is 13 amino acids long. With V trimmed by 6 bases and J by 7 bases, 5 bases remained unmatched. The entire variable domain, with the rest obtained from reference TRBV2 and TRBJ2-2, is as follows: EPEVTQTPSHQVTQMGQEVILRCVPISNHLYFYWYRQILGQKVEFLVSFYNNEISEKSEIFDDQFSVERPDGSNFTLKIRSTKLEDSAMYFCASRGTVGGELFFGEGSRLTVL.

The CDR3 reads CASSAGTGDPNGEKLFF. The CDR3 nucleotides are TGTGCCAGCAGCGCCGGGACAGGGGATCCTAACGGGGAAAAACTGTTTTTT. The rearrangement uses TRBV7-9 and TRBJ1-4, with 10 bases aligning to TRBD1. The germline gives CDR1 SEHNR, CDR2 FQNEAQ (reference sequence). The trim removed 5 bases at V and 8 bases at J, leaving 14 bases unmatched. The CDR3 is 17 amino acids.

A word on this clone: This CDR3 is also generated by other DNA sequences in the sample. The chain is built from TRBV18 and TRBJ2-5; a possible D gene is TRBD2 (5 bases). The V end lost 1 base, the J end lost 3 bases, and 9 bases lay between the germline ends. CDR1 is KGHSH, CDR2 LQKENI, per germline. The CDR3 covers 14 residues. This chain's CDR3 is CASSPLTGEETQYF. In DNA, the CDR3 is TGTGCCAGCTCACCACTCACCGGGGAAGAGACCCAGTACTTC. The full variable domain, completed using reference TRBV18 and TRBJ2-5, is NAGVMQNPRHLVRRRGQEARLRCSPMKGHSHVYWYRQLPEEGLKFMVYLQKENIIDESGMPKERFSAEFPKEGPSILRIQQVVRGDSAAYFCASSPLTGEETQYFGPGTRLLVL.

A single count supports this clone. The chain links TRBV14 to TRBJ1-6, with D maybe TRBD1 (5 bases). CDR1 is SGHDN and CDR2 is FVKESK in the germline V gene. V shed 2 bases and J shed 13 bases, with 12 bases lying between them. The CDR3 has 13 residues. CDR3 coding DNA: TGTGCCAGCAGCCAATCGAGGACACTTCCCCTCCACTTT. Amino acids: CASSQSRTLPLHF.

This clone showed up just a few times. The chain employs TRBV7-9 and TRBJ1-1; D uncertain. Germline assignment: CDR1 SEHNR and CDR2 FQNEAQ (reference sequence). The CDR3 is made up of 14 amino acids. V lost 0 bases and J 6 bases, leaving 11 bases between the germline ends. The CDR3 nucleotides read TGTGCCAGCAGCTTAGCGCCGCCGGGAGCTGAAGCTTTCTTT. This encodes CASSLAPPGAEAFF.

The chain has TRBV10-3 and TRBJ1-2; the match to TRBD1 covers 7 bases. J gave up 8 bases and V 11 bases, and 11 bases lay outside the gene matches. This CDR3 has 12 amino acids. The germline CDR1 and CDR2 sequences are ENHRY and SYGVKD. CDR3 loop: CASREQGRGYTF. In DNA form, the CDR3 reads TGTGCCTCCCGCGAACAGGGGAGGGGCTACACCTTC.

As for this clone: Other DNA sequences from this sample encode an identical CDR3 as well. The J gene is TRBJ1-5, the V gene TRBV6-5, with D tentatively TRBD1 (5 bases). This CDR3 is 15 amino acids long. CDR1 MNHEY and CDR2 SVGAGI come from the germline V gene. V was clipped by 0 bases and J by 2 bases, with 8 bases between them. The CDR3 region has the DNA TGTGCCAGCAGTTACTCAGGGGAGGGCAATCAGCCCCAGCATTTT. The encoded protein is CASSYSGEGNQPQHF.

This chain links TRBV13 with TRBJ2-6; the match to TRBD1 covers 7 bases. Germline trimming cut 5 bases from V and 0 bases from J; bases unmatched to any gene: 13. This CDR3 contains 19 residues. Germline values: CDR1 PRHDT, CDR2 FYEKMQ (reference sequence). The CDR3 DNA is TGTGCCAGCAGCGCGGTTTCCGGGACAGACCCCTCTGGGGCCAACGTCCTGACTTTC. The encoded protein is CASSAVSGTDPSGANVLTF.

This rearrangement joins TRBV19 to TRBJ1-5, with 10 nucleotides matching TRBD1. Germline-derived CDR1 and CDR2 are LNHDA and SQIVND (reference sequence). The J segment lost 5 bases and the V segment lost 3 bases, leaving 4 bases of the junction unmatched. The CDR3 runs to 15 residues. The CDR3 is CASSMRGTGDQPQHF. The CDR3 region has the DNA TGTGCCAGTAGTATGAGGGGGACAGGGGATCAGCCCCAGCATTTT. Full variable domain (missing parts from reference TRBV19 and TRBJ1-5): DGGITQSPKYLFRKEGQNVTLSCEQNLNHDAMYWYRQDPGQGLRLIYYSQIVNDFQKGDIAEGYSVSREKKESFPLTVTSAQKNPTAFYLCASSMRGTGDQPQHFGDGTRLSIL.

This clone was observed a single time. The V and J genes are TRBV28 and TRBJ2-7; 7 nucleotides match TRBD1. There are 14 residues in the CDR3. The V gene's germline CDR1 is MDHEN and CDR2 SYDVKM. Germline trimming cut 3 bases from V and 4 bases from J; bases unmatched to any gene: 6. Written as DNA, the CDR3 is TGTGCCAGCAGTTTTAGGGGGCCTACTTACGAGCAGTACTTC. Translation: CASSFRGPTYEQYF.

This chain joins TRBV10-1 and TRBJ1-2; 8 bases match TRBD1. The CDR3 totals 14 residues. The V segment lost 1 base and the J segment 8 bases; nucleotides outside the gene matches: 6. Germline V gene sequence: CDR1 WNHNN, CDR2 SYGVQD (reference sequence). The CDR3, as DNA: TGCGCCAGCAGTGAGTTCAGGACAGGGAACGGCTACACCTTC. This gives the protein CASSEFRTGNGYTF.

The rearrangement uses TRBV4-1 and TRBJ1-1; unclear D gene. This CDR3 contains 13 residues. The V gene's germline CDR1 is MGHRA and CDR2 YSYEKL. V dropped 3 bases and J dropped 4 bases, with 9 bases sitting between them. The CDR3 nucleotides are TGCGCCAGCAGCCACGGGGTACGCACTGAAGCTTTCTTT. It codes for CASSHGVRTEAFF.

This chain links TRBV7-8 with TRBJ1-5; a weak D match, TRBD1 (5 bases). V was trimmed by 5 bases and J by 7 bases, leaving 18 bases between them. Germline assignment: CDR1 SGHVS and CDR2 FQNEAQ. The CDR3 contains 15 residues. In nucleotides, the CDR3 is TGTGCCAGCAGCCCTTCACAGGCCATCATCCAGCCCCAGCATTTT. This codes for CASSPSQAIIQPQHF.

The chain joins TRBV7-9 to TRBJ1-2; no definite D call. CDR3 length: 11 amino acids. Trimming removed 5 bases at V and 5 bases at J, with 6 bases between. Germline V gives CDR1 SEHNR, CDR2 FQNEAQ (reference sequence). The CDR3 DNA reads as TGTGCCAGCAGCGTACTTTATGGCTACACCTTC. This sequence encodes CASSVLYGYTF. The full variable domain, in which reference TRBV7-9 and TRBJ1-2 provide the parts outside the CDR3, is DTGVSQNPRHKITKRGQNVTFRCDPISEHNRLYWYRQTLGQGPEFLTYFQNEAQLEKSRLLSDRFSAERPKGSFSTLEIQRTEQGDSAMYLCASSVLYGYTFGSGTRLTVV.

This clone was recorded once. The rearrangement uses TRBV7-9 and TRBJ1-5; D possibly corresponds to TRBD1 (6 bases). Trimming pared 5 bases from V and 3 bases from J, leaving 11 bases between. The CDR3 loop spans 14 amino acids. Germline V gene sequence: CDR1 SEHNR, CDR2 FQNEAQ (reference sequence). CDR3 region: CASSRGQFNQPQHF. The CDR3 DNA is TGTGCCAGCAGCCGCGGACAGTTCAATCAGCCCCAGCATTTT.

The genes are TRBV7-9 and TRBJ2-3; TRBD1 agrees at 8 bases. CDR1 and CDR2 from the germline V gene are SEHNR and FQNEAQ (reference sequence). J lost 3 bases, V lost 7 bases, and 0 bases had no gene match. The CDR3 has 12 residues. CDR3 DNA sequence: TGTGCCAGCAACAGGGGGACAGATACGCAGTATTTT. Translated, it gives CASNRGTDTQYF.

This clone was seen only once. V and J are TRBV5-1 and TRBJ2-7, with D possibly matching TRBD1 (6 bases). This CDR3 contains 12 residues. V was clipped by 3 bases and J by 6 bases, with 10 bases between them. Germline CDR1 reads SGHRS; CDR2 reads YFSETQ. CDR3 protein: CASSSQGPEQYF. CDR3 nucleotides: TGCGCCAGCAGCTCCCAGGGGCCCGAGCAGTACTTC.

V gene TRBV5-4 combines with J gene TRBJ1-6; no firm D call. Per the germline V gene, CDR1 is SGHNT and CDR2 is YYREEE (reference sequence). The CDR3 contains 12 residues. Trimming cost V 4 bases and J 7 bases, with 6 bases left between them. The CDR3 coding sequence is TGTGCCAGCAGCATCCAAAATTCACCCCTCCACTTT. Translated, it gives CASSIQNSPLHF.

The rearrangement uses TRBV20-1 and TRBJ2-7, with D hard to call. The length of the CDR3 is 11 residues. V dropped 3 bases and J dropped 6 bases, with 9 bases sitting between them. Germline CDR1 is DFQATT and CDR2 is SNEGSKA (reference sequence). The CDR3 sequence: CSASEAPEQYF. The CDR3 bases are TGCAGTGCTAGTGAGGCCCCCGAGCAGTACTTC.

DNA for the CDR3: TGTGCCAGCAGTGGGCGGGACTCCAACTACGAGCAGTACTTC. Its protein product is CASSGRDSNYEQYF. The chain joins TRBV2 to TRBJ2-7; D might be TRBD2 (6 bases). There are 14 residues in the CDR3. Germline CDR1 and CDR2: SNHLY and FYNNEI. Trimming took off 4 bases at V and 3 bases at J, with 13 bases between the two ends. Looking up the rest from reference TRBV2 and TRBJ2-7 gives the full variable domain: EPEVTQTPSHQVTQMGQEVILRCVPISNHLYFYWYRQILGQKVEFLVSFYNNEISEKSEIFDDQFSVERPDGSNFTLKIRSTKLEDSAMYFCASSGRDSNYEQYFGPGTRLTVT.

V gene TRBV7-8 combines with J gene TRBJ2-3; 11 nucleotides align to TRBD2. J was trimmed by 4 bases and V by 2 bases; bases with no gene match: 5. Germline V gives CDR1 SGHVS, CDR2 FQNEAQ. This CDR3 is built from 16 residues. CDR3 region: CASSLKLAGAADTQYF. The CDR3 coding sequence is TGTGCCAGCAGCTTAAAACTAGCGGGGGCCGCAGATACGCAGTATTTT. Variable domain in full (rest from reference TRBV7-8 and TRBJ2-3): GAGVSQSPRYKVAKRGQDVALRCDPISGHVSLFWYQQALGQGPEFLTYFQNEAQLDKSGLPSDRFFAERPEGSVSTLKIQRTQQEDSAVYLCASSLKLAGAADTQYFGPGTRLTVL.

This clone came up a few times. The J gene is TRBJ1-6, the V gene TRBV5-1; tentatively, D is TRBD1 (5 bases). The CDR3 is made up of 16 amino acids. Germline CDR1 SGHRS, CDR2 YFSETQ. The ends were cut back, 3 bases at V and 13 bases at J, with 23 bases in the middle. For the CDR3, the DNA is TGCGCCAGCAGCTCGACCATCAGGGCCTTGGGTTCGCCCCTCCACTTT. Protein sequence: CASSSTIRALGSPLHF.

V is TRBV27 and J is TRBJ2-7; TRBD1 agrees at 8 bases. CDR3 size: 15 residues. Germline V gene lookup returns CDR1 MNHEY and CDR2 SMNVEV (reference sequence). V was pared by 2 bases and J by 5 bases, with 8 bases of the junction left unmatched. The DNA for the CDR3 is TGTGCCAGCAGTTTAACCGGAGACAGGGGTAACGAGCAGTACTTC. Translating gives CASSLTGDRGNEQYF.